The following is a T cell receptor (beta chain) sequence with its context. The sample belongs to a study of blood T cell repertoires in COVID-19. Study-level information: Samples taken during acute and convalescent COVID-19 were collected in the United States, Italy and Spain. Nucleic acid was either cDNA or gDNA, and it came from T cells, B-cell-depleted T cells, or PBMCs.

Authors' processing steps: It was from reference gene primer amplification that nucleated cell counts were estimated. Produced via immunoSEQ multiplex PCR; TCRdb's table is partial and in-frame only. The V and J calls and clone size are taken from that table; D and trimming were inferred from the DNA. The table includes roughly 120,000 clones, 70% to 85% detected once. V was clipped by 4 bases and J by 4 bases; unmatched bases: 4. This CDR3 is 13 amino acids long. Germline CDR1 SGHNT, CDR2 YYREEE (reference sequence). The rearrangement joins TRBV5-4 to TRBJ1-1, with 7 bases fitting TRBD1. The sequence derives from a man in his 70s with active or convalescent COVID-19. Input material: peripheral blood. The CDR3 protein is CASSRDRFTEAFF. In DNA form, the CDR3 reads TGTGCCAGCAGCCGGGACAGATTCACTGAAGCTTTCTTT.